This T cell receptor (beta chain) was sequenced for a study of OX40 agonist ivuxolimab in advanced cancers. Overall study findings and caveats: Low clonal expansion, among the lowest seen, marked partial responders at 0.1-3.0 mg/kg.

CDR1 and CDR2 from the germline V gene are ENHRY and SYGVKD. Trimming left V 2 bases short and J 6 bases short, with 14 bases between. This CDR3 is built from 15 residues. Clones were sequenced by immunoSEQ multiplex PCR, and TCRdb holds only the in-frame ones, with some missing. The table lists some 59,000 clones, 80% to 90% of them singletons. Comments on this clone: What it recognizes is unknown.

Specimen: CD4+ or CD8+ T cells sorted from blood, collected in a trial of the OX40 agonist ivuxolimab. The chain joins TRBV10-3 to TRBJ1-5; perhaps TRBD1 as D (6 bases). The sequence was collected from an adult with an advanced solid tumor such as melanoma, head and neck, liver or kidney cancer. For the CDR3, the DNA is TGTGCCATCAGTGAGCTCGGGACACTCGGTCAGCCCCAGCATTTT. It specifies CAISELGTLGQPQHF.